These 9 T cell receptor beta chains share one sample of origin, sequenced in a study of control samples from healthy donors and cancer patients. Profiling relied on immunoSEQ multiplex PCR, and the TCRdb table lists in-frame clones only, not all of them. The sample lists 170,000 or so clones, roughly 94% occurring once. The sequencing input was blood. The receptor set was obtained from a woman aged 18-30 years in good health.

The chain recombines TRBV7-2 with TRBJ1-2, with unresolved D. V was shortened by 4 bases and J by 5 bases, with 17 bases between the two germline ends. The CDR3 totals 15 residues. From germline, CDR1 is SGHTA and CDR2 FQGNSA. The DNA of the CDR3 is TGTGCCAGCAGCTCTCCTCCCCAGTTTCTTTATGGCTACACCTTC. Translated, it gives CASSSPPQFLYGYTF.

This clone has a single count. The chain is built from TRBV6-5 and TRBJ1-1; unclear D gene. The CDR3 has 14 amino acids. CDR1 and CDR2 from the germline V gene are MNHEY and SVGAGI. V lost 4 bases, J lost 0 bases, and 9 bases lay in between. The CDR3 DNA reads TGTGCCAGCAGTTTGACCGGGGTGAACACTGAAGCTTTCTTT. As protein: CASSLTGVNTEAFF.

Only one count was recorded for this clone. The chain links TRBV5-1 to TRBJ2-2; D possibly corresponds to TRBD2 (6 bases). CDR3 length equals 18 residues. Trimming stripped 5 bases from V and 4 bases from J, with 24 bases between. Germline CDR1 reads SGHRS; CDR2 reads YFSETQ. The CDR3 DNA reads as TGCGCCAGCAGGCGGGGCCAGCCTCCCAACTACATCACCGGGGAGCTGTTTTTT. Encoded protein: CASRRGQPPNYITGELFF.

The rearrangement links TRBV4-2 to TRBJ1-4; 7 bases are a match to TRBD1. J lost 3 bases, V lost 0 bases, and 13 bases had no gene match. The CDR3 sequence is 19 residues long. Germline V gene lookup returns CDR1 LGHNA and CDR2 YNFKEQ. CDR3: CASSQEGPGGTGANEKLFF. In DNA, the CDR3 is TGTGCCAGCAGCCAAGAGGGTCCAGGGGGGACGGGAGCTAATGAAAAACTGTTTTTT.

For the CDR3, the DNA is TGTGCCAGCAGCTCGAACAGGGAGTTTAATGAAAAACTGTTTTTT. The encoded protein is CASSSNREFNEKLFF. The chain uses TRBV7-9 and TRBJ1-4; D possibly corresponds to TRBD1 (6 bases). V lost 4 bases to trimming and J lost 4 bases, with 13 bases between them. CDR1 is SEHNR and CDR2 is FQNEAQ in the germline V gene (reference sequence). CDR3 length equals 15 residues. The full variable domain, its missing parts supplied by reference TRBV7-9 and TRBJ1-4, is DTGVSQNPRHKITKRGQNVTFRCDPISEHNRLYWYRQTLGQGPEFLTYFQNEAQLEKSRLLSDRFSAERPKGSFSTLEIQRTEQGDSAMYLCASSSNREFNEKLFFGSGTQLSVL.

This clone was counted only a few times. V usage is TRBV4-2 and J usage is TRBJ1-1, with 10 positions matching TRBD1. This CDR3 comprises 14 residues. The J segment lost 5 bases and the V segment lost 6 bases, leaving 6 bases of the junction unmatched. CDR1 and CDR2 (germline): LGHNA, YNFKEQ. CDR3 region: CASSQTGGGTEAFF. The CDR3 DNA is TGTGCCAGCAGTCAGACAGGGGGCGGAACTGAAGCTTTCTTT.

V gene TRBV19 combines with J gene TRBJ1-3; 8 bases are a match to TRBD1. V trimming: 2 bases; J trimming: 0 bases; junction bases outside the gene matches: 6. The CDR3 consists of 17 residues. Germline CDR1 and CDR2: LNHDA and SQIVND (reference sequence). CDR3 residues: CASSIWGQVSSGNTIYF. The CDR3 coding sequence is TGTGCCAGTAGTATATGGGGACAGGTATCCTCTGGAAACACCATATATTTT.

The V call is TRBV5-1, the J call TRBJ2-1; 7 bases agree with TRBD2. Germline trimming cut 3 bases from V and 5 bases from J; bases unmatched to any gene: 8. Germline CDR1 is SGHRS and CDR2 is YFSETQ. The CDR3 covers 15 residues. This CDR3 is CASSSSGITHNEQFF. The CDR3 DNA sequence: TGCGCCAGCAGCTCGAGCGGGATAACCCACAATGAGCAGTTCTTC.

The chain is built from TRBV7-2 and TRBJ1-1; D remains unclear. Between the trimmed V and J ends, which lost 3 bases and 6 bases, there was a span of 20 bases. This CDR3 has 16 residues. Germline assignment: CDR1 SGHTA and CDR2 FQGNSA. Here the CDR3 reads CASSLSPTNYRPEAFF. The CDR3 bases are TGTGCCAGCAGCTTGTCACCGACAAACTACCGCCCTGAAGCTTTCTTT.